This T cell receptor (beta chain) was found in a study of type 1 regulatory T cells. Study overall: An in vitro protocol generated T-allo10, a Tr1-enriched, alloantigen-specific CD4 T cell product. Study-level results: Type 1 regulatory T cells had a more restricted TCR repertoire than non-type 1 regulatory T cells.

There are a few counts of this clonotype. Its antigen is undetermined. MiXCR was run by TCRdb on the reads, yielding one entry per CDR3 protein. The data contain 63,000 or so distinct CDR3 sequences, almost 50% of them singletons. The sequence derives from a human donor in good health. Sequenced input: cultured non-Tr1 T cells, either the whole culture or a sorted T cell fraction (not recorded which).

CDR3 in amino acids: CASSPLGLASYNEQFF. CDR3 nucleotide sequence: TGCGCCAGCAGCCCCCTAGGACTAGCCTCCTACAATGAGCAGTTCTTC. The chain uses TRBV4-1 and TRBJ2-1, with TRBD2 identical over 8 bases. Germline V gene sequence: CDR1 MGHRA, CDR2 YSYEKL. The CDR3 has 16 amino acids. J lost 0 bases, V lost 4 bases, and 5 bases had no gene match.